The 20 T cell receptor beta chains below were found in one sample sequenced in a study of beta chain features in type 1 diabetes. Expressed TCRB transcripts were sequenced after all isolated RNA was converted to cDNA. TCRdb keeps only in-frame clones here, not all; method: immunoSEQ multiplex PCR. The sample has around 40,000 clones, around 52% seen once. The sequenced sample was Tregs from blood. These receptors were collected from a woman under 30 in good health.

The rearrangement joins TRBV6-5 to TRBJ1-1, with D uncertain. The CDR3 spans 12 residues. The V gene's germline CDR1 is MNHEY and CDR2 SVGAGI. Trimming took off 10 bases at V and 4 bases at J, with 13 bases between the two ends. As DNA, the CDR3 is TGTGCCACTGGGCTAAGGTCCACTGAAGCTTTCTTT. Amino acids: CATGLRSTEAFF.

V is TRBV7-9 and J is TRBJ2-1; tentative D call: TRBD2 (6 bases). The ends were cut back, 9 bases at V and 0 bases at J, with 15 bases in the middle. CDR3 size: 15 residues. The germline V gene encodes CDR1 SEHNR and CDR2 FQNEAQ (reference sequence). The CDR3 nucleotides are TGTGCCAGTCGGGGAGGAGGGCCCTCCTACAATGAGCAGTTCTTC. It encodes CASRGGGPSYNEQFF.

This clone was seen more than once but under ten times. This chain uses TRBV7-6 with TRBJ2-3; 13 bases are shared with TRBD2. The CDR3 covers 20 residues. Trimming removed 5 bases from V and 4 bases from J; junction bases left unmatched: 18. Germline V CDR1 and CDR2: SGHVS, FNYEAQ. CDR3 sequence: CASSPQHRRLAGGFADTQYF. The DNA for the CDR3 is TGTGCCAGCAGCCCCCAACACAGGCGACTAGCGGGAGGATTCGCAGATACGCAGTATTTT.

This rearrangement joins TRBV6-4 to TRBJ1-2; D is uncertain. The CDR3 is 17 residues long. Trimming pared 0 bases from V and 3 bases from J, leaving 17 bases between. The germline gives CDR1 MRHNA, CDR2 SNTAGT. CDR3 protein: CASSDSIFRFAYYGYTF. The CDR3, as DNA: TGTGCCAGCAGTGACTCAATTTTCAGGTTTGCATACTATGGCTACACCTTC.

V is TRBV9 and J is TRBJ2-5, with a tentative D call TRBD2 (5 bases). V was trimmed by 2 bases and J by 4 bases, leaving 12 bases between them. The length of the CDR3 is 14 residues. The germline CDR1 and CDR2 sequences are SGDLS and YYNGEE. The CDR3, as DNA: TGTGCCAGCAGCGTTGGGAGTTCGGTAGAGACCCAGTACTTC. The encoded protein is CASSVGSSVETQYF.

V gene TRBV6-5 combines with J gene TRBJ1-5, with 7 bases that match TRBD1. This CDR3 comprises 12 residues. With V trimmed by 8 bases and J by 9 bases, 7 bases remained unmatched. From germline, CDR1 is MNHEY and CDR2 SVGAGI. For the CDR3, the DNA is TGTGCCAGCGACAGGGAGTTCGGGCCCCAGCATTTT. This gives the protein CASDREFGPQHF.

The chain links TRBV19 to TRBJ2-2, with 12 bases matching TRBD2. Trimming removed 5 bases from V and 4 bases from J; junction bases left unmatched: 8. The CDR3 covers 17 residues. Germline CDR1 is LNHDA and CDR2 is SQIVND (reference sequence). The CDR3 coding sequence is TGTGCCAGTAGTCCGTACCTAGCGGGAGGGGTCACCGGGGAGCTGTTTTTT. This translates into CASSPYLAGGVTGELFF.

The chain joins TRBV6-5 to TRBJ1-5; D call uncertain. The CDR3 runs 15 residues. V was pared by 6 bases and J by 0 bases, with 12 bases between. Looked up from germline, CDR1 is MNHEY and CDR2 is SVGAGI. DNA of the CDR3: TGTGCCAGCAGGCCCGGAGGAAATAGCAATCAGCCCCAGCATTTT. Protein: CASRPGGNSNQPQHF.

In its sample, this clone was seen a few times. V gene TRBV10-3 combines with J gene TRBJ2-5; a weak D match, TRBD1 (6 bases). Germline assignment: CDR1 ENHRY and CDR2 SYGVKD. Deletions cut 6 bases from V and 2 bases from J, with 13 bases between. The CDR3 contains 14 residues. The CDR3 nucleotides are TGTGCCATCAGGCGTTCGGACAGACAAGAGACCCAGTACTTC. Encoded protein: CAIRRSDRQETQYF.

V is TRBV7-2 and J is TRBJ2-7; tentatively, D is TRBD1 (6 bases). The CDR3 runs to 12 residues. The V end lost 5 bases, the J end lost 3 bases, and 8 bases lay between the germline ends. From germline, CDR1 is SGHTA and CDR2 FQGNSA. Here the CDR3 reads CASSRGGYEQYF. Written as DNA, the CDR3 is TGTGCCAGCAGCCGAGGGGGCTACGAGCAGTACTTC.

This chain joins TRBV6-1 and TRBJ1-1; 8 bases map to TRBD1. Germline V gives CDR1 MNHNS, CDR2 SASEGT. The trim removed 4 bases at V and 5 bases at J, leaving 9 bases unmatched. The CDR3 contains 15 residues. The CDR3 protein is CASSVQAGGLTEAFF. The DNA of the CDR3 is TGTGCCAGCAGTGTTCAAGCAGGGGGCTTGACTGAAGCTTTCTTT.

V usage is TRBV29-1 and J usage is TRBJ2-1; D uncertain. V was shortened by 7 bases and J by 7 bases, with 11 bases between the two germline ends. The CDR3 is 11 residues long. Germline lookup yields CDR1 SQVTM and CDR2 ANQGSEA. Here the CDR3 reads CSDTYGNEQFF. Here the CDR3 DNA reads TGCAGCGATACTTACGGGAATGAGCAGTTCTTC.

V usage is TRBV28 and J usage is TRBJ2-2, with D possibly being TRBD2 (6 bases). Looked up from germline, CDR1 is MDHEN and CDR2 is SYDVKM. There are 16 residues in the CDR3. Deletions cut 11 bases from V and 4 bases from J, with 23 bases between. In DNA form, the CDR3 reads TGTGCCCTCCGAGGAGGGACCTCGACGGGCACCGGGGAGCTGTTTTTT. Its translation is CALRGGTSTGTGELFF.

This clone showed up just once. The rearrangement uses TRBV9 and TRBJ2-1, with 7 nucleotides matching TRBD2. In germline, CDR1 is SGDLS, CDR2 YYNGEE. CDR3 length: 15 amino acids. Germline trimming cut 3 bases from V and 9 bases from J; bases unmatched to any gene: 12. The CDR3 nucleotides are TGTGCCAGCAGCGCATCCCTCGGGGAGGGACGTGAGCAGTTCTTC. This translates into CASSASLGEGREQFF.

This clone has a handful of counts. The rearrangement uses TRBV7-9 and TRBJ1-1, with D possibly matching TRBD1 (5 bases). The CDR3 has 11 residues. CDR1 is SEHNR, CDR2 FQNEAQ, per germline (reference sequence). Trimming removed 1 base from V and 10 bases from J, with 7 bases in between. The CDR3 protein is CASSLVTGAFF. The CDR3 nucleotides are TGTGCCAGCAGCTTAGTAACAGGAGCTTTCTTT.

The chain carries TRBV21-1 and TRBJ1-4; the D call in the table, TRBD1, was not verified against the DNA. TRBV21-1 is termed a pseudogene. This CDR3 has 16 residues. The CDR3 loop is CASSVKTGVANEKLFF. As DNA, the CDR3 is TGTGCCAGCAGCGTAAAAACAGGGGTTGCTAATGAAAAACTGTTTTTT.

The sample holds a few counts of this clone. The chain links TRBV7-9 to TRBJ2-3; 11 bases are shared with TRBD2. The germline V gene has CDR1 SEHNR and CDR2 FQNEAQ (reference sequence). This CDR3 comprises 15 residues. The ends lost 8 bases at V and 5 bases at J; junction bases unmatched: 9. The chain's CDR3 is CASGATGLAVDTQYF. The CDR3 DNA reads as TGTGCCAGCGGAGCCACGGGACTAGCGGTAGATACGCAGTATTTT.

This clone was seen more than once but under ten times. The V call is TRBV7-9, the J call TRBJ2-7; 10 positions match TRBD2. Germline V gives CDR1 SEHNR, CDR2 FQNEAQ (reference sequence). V shed 2 bases and J 4 bases; nucleotides not matched to a gene: 8. The length of the CDR3 is 16 residues. CDR3 bases: TGTGCCAGCAGCTTATGGCAGAGGACTAGCGGATACGAGCAGTACTTC. It is translated as CASSLWQRTSGYEQYF.

The rearrangement links TRBV9 to TRBJ2-3, with TRBD2 matching 7 bases. Germline assignment: CDR1 SGDLS and CDR2 YYNGEE. The CDR3 length is 16 residues. V dropped 2 bases and J dropped 0; count of bases not matched to a gene: 6. This chain's CDR3 is CASSVGAGRSTDTQYF. CDR3 nucleotide sequence: TGTGCCAGCAGCGTTGGAGCGGGACGAAGCACAGATACGCAGTATTTT.

The chain carries TRBV5-1 and TRBJ2-1; 7 nucleotides align to TRBD2. Germline V gene sequence: CDR1 SGHRS, CDR2 YFSETQ. The ends lost 0 bases at V and 3 bases at J; junction bases unmatched: 12. The CDR3 length is 18 residues. In DNA form, the CDR3 reads TGCGCCAGCAGCTTGGGAGGGTCTTCTAGCGGAAGCTACAATGAGCAGTTCTTC. Its translation: CASSLGGSSSGSYNEQFF.